These 18 T cell receptor beta chains share one sample of origin, sequenced in a study of blood T cell repertoires in COVID-19. TCRdb's copy holds only in-frame clones and misses some; the assay was immunoSEQ multiplex PCR. The data contain 30,000 to 45,000 clones, around 80% of them singletons. Sequenced: peripheral blood. The source of these receptors is a man in his 60s with acute or convalescent COVID-19.

This chain joins TRBV27 and TRBJ1-2, with 9 bases identical to TRBD1. CDR3 length: 17 residues. Germline values: CDR1 MNHEY, CDR2 SMNVEV (reference sequence). V trimming: 5 bases; J trimming: 2 bases; junction bases outside the gene matches: 12. This chain's CDR3 is CASSVVPGQGLNYGYTF. The CDR3 nucleotides read TGTGCCAGCAGTGTAGTCCCGGGACAGGGACTAAACTATGGCTACACCTTC.

The chain is built from TRBV5-1 and TRBJ2-7; TRBD1 matches at 8 bases. After removal of 0 bases from V and 10 bases from J, the junction contained 9 bases not matched to a gene. The CDR3 has 14 amino acids. The germline CDR1 and CDR2 sequences are SGHRS and YFSETQ. CDR3 nucleotide sequence: TGCGCCAGCAGCTTGGCCGTAGGACAGGGTTTCCAGTACTTC. Translation gives CASSLAVGQGFQYF.

This clone was counted a few times. The CDR3 DNA reads as TGTGCCAGCAGCTACTTTGGGACAGGGTCCTACAATGAGCAGTTCTTC. Its protein product is CASSYFGTGSYNEQFF. This chain uses TRBV7-8 with TRBJ2-1; the match to TRBD1 covers 9 bases. The length of the CDR3 is 16 residues. Germline V CDR1 and CDR2: SGHVS, FQNEAQ. J was trimmed by 1 base and V by 4 bases; bases with no gene match: 5. Combining the CDR3 with reference TRBV7-8 and TRBJ2-1 gives the whole variable domain GAGVSQSPRYKVAKRGQDVALRCDPISGHVSLFWYQQALGQGPEFLTYFQNEAQLDKSGLPSDRFFAERPEGSVSTLKIQRTQQEDSAVYLCASSYFGTGSYNEQFFGPGTRLTVL.

This sequence joins TRBV5-4 and TRBJ2-1, with 8 bases that match TRBD2. V was clipped by 4 bases and J by 4 bases; unmatched bases: 10. Germline V gene sequence: CDR1 SGHNT, CDR2 YYREEE (reference sequence). The CDR3 has 16 residues. CDR3 nucleotides: TGTGCCAGCAGCCCCGCGGGCGGGGGGCGATACAATGAGCAGTTCTTC. Residues: CASSPAGGGRYNEQFF.

V and J are TRBV28 and TRBJ2-1; 9 bases align to TRBD2. This CDR3 region has 15 residues. Trimming at V came to 5 bases and at J to 4 bases, leaving 6 bases not matched to a gene. Germline lookup yields CDR1 MDHEN and CDR2 SYDVKM. CDR3 residues: CASSGSGRRYNEQFF. In DNA, the CDR3 is TGTGCCAGCAGTGGGAGCGGGAGGCGATACAATGAGCAGTTCTTC.

This clone was found a few times. V and J are TRBV6-1 and TRBJ2-1; 11 bases align to TRBD2. This CDR3 has 16 amino acids. The germline V gene has CDR1 MNHNS and CDR2 SASEGT. The V segment lost 4 bases and the J segment 2 bases; nucleotides outside the gene matches: 4. Here the CDR3 reads CASSAQTSGAYNEQFF. The CDR3 nucleotides are TGTGCCAGCAGTGCTCAGACTAGCGGGGCCTACAATGAGCAGTTCTTC.

This chain uses TRBV9 with TRBJ1-1; D uncertain. The CDR3 has 13 amino acids. CDR1 and CDR2 from the germline V gene are SGDLS and YYNGEE. Trimming pared 1 base from V and 1 base from J, leaving 5 bases between. As DNA, the CDR3 is TGTGCCAGCAGCGTAAGCGGGAACACTGAAGCTTTCTTT. Protein: CASSVSGNTEAFF.

J is TRBJ1-5 and V is TRBV6-5; weak D call: TRBD1 (6 bases). Germline V gene data show CDR1 as MNHEY and CDR2 as SVGAGI. This CDR3 is built from 13 residues. V shed 5 bases and J shed 4 bases, with 9 bases lying between them. The chain's CDR3 is CASSRQENQPQHF. The CDR3 DNA reads TGTGCCAGCAGTCGACAGGAGAATCAGCCCCAGCATTTT.

The chain is built from TRBV6-2 or TRBV6-3 and TRBJ2-3, with D unresolved. Trimming cost V 6 bases and J 0 bases, with 7 bases left between them. From germline, CDR1 is MNHEY and CDR2 SVGEGT. This CDR3 comprises 13 residues. The CDR3 DNA follows: TGTGCCAGCAGCCCCGTAAGCACAGATACGCAGTATTTT. This sequence encodes CASSPVSTDTQYF.

This rearrangement joins TRBV28 to TRBJ1-3; D is possibly TRBD1 (5 bases). Germline values: CDR1 MDHEN, CDR2 SYDVKM. Trimming stripped 6 bases from V and 0 bases from J, with 9 bases between. The CDR3 covers 14 residues. CDR3 sequence (DNA): TGTGCCAGCAGGGCAACAGGCTCTGGAAACACCATATATTTT. This codes for CASRATGSGNTIYF.

V gene TRBV4-2 combines with J gene TRBJ1-2; TRBD1 agrees at 9 bases. The CDR3 runs 17 residues. CDR1 is LGHNA and CDR2 is YNFKEQ in the germline V gene. The ends lost 3 bases at V and 6 bases at J; junction bases unmatched: 14. The CDR3 here is CASSHPLGVGQGNGYTF. The DNA for the CDR3 is TGTGCCAGCAGCCATCCATTGGGGGTTGGACAGGGGAATGGCTACACCTTC.

V gene TRBV18 combines with J gene TRBJ2-7; TRBD1 aligns across 8 bases. Germline CDR1 reads KGHSH; CDR2 reads LQKENI. The junction had 13 bases not matched to a gene; V was cut back by 3 bases and J by 6 bases. This CDR3 is built from 16 residues. CDR3 amino acids: CASSPYGEAGGVEQYF. CDR3 nucleotide sequence: TGTGCCAGCTCACCCTACGGAGAGGCAGGGGGCGTCGAGCAGTACTTC. Based on the CDR3 plus reference TRBV18 and TRBJ2-7, the full variable domain is NAGVMQNPRHLVRRRGQEARLRCSPMKGHSHVYWYRQLPEEGLKFMVYLQKENIIDESGMPKERFSAEFPKEGPSILRIQQVVRGDSAAYFCASSPYGEAGGVEQYFGPGTRLTVT.

The V gene is TRBV5-1, the J gene TRBJ2-5; D might be TRBD1 (6 bases). V lost 2 bases and J lost 4, with 21 bases in between. Germline loops: CDR1 SGHRS, CDR2 YFSETQ. The CDR3 extends over 17 amino acids. CDR3 nucleotides: TGCGCCAGCAGCTTTGGGACACTTACCCTAGGGGGAGAGACCCAGTACTTC. Amino acid sequence: CASSFGTLTLGGETQYF.

The CDR3 nucleotides read TGTGCCAGCAACAAACGAGGGCTAGTCCAAACGCAGTATTTT. The encoded protein is CASNKRGLVQTQYF. This chain links TRBV6-5 with TRBJ2-3; D may be TRBD2 (5 bases). Germline CDR1 and CDR2: MNHEY and SVGAGI. V lost 7 bases and J lost 9, with 20 bases in between. The CDR3 totals 14 residues.

The V call is TRBV15, the J call TRBJ1-2; 8 bases match TRBD1. CDR1 and CDR2 (germline): LNHNV, YYDKDF (reference sequence). Trimming took 0 bases from V and 3 from J; bases not matched to a gene: 9. The CDR3 totals 17 residues. This CDR3 is CATSRDGLGQAYYGYTF. In DNA form, the CDR3 reads TGTGCCACCAGCAGAGATGGGTTGGGACAGGCTTACTATGGCTACACCTTC.

The rearrangement uses TRBV2 and TRBJ2-4; 7 bases are shared with TRBD2. The CDR3 runs 16 residues. Germline CDR1 and CDR2: SNHLY and FYNNEI. Unmatched junction bases numbered 9, after V lost 7 bases and J lost 0 bases. The CDR3 nucleotides read TGTGCCAGCAACGAGGGGAGGGCCCTAGCCAAAAACATTCAGTACTTC. It specifies CASNEGRALAKNIQYF. Drawing the rest from reference TRBV2 and TRBJ2-4, the complete variable domain is EPEVTQTPSHQVTQMGQEVILRCVPISNHLYFYWYRQILGQKVEFLVSFYNNEISEKSEIFDDQFSVERPDGSNFTLKIRSTKLEDSAMYFCASNEGRALAKNIQYFGAGTRLSVL.

This chain links TRBV6-2 or TRBV6-3 with TRBJ1-4, with TRBD1 identical over 9 bases. The CDR3 is 18 residues long. V dropped 5 bases and J dropped 0; count of bases not matched to a gene: 10. CDR1 and CDR2 (germline): MNHEY, SVGEGT. CDR3 region: CASSHRRDRVATNEKLFF. CDR3 bases: TGTGCCAGCAGTCACCGCCGGGACAGGGTAGCAACTAATGAAAAACTGTTTTTT.

The chain uses TRBV3-1 (or the pseudogene TRBV3-2) and TRBJ2-1; D remains ambiguous. This CDR3 comprises 16 residues. Per the germline V gene, CDR1 is LGHDT and CDR2 is YNNKEL (reference sequence). V lost 3 bases, J lost 1 base, and 13 bases lay in between. CDR3 amino acids: CASSHFQRLSYNEQFF. The CDR3 coding sequence is TGTGCCAGCAGCCATTTTCAGCGATTGTCCTACAATGAGCAGTTCTTC.